This TCR beta chain stems from a study of T-cell reconstitution after alpha-beta-depleted transplantation in children listed by TCRdb under 2016. About the full investigation: Using TCR repertoire profiling, the study quantitatively followed how T-cell immune reconstitution unfolded in children after TCRalphabeta/CD19-depleted allogeneic hematopoietic cell transplantation. Points the paper makes about the study in general: The frequencies of hyperexpanded clones fell over the following months, and after one year, T-cell counts and TCRbeta diversity were mostly attributed to newly produced T cells. The apparently early recovery of alphabetaT-cell counts about two months after transplant reportedly depended on only several hundred rapidly expanded clones that came from non-depleted graft cells. In some patients, the high TCRbeta diversity seen at day 60 was put down to recipient T cells and intrathymic progenitors that had survived conditioning.

Counted from cysteine to phenylalanine, this CDR3 has 13 amino acids. Here the CDR3 DNA is all that survives: 39 bases in frame from base 1. Relative to germline, V is 3 bases shorter and J is 4 bases shorter, with 12 bases between their ends. CDR1 and CDR2 are read off the germline V gene as SQVTM and ANQGSEA. The method behind the library was PCR. The instrument given in TCRdb is Illumina HiSeq 2500. TCR library preparation used molecular barcoding, with unique molecular identifiers applied to normalize quantification of the TCRbeta repertoire. TCRdb passed the public sequencing reads through fastp at Q25 and MiXCR, retaining productive beta sequences. Merged by CDR3 protein, the rows form single entries marked with the most common genes and DNA. Counted in this sample were fewer than 550,000 distinct CDR3 sequences; roughly 11% of them appeared once. Around 15% of the sample belongs to the ten largest clones.

The treatment or condition label, read with the paper, signifies: allogeneic hematopoietic cell transplantation with graft depleted of TCRalphabeta T cells and CD19 B cells. The children who served as transplant recipients had been given grafts of TCRalphabeta/CD19-depleted allogeneic hematopoietic cells. With respect to this clonotype: This clone's antigen is unknown. No much larger clonotype is one base removed from it; base qualities were not supplied.

The chain is made from TRBV29-1 and TRBJ1-2; the D gene cannot be named for sure. The input for sequencing was PBMCs, mostly from graft donor cells, taken 180 days after TCRalphabeta/CD19-depleted stem cell transplant. The clonotype comes from a female patient aged 2 to 10 who had a stem cell transplant for aplastic anemia, so the T cells may come from the graft donor. The nucleotide sequence is TGCAGCGTTGATCCTCGGACGGTCTATGGCTACACCTTC. It translates as CSVDPRTVYGYTF.